Here is one T cell receptor (beta chain) with its context. The repertoire was sequenced with immunoSEQ multiplex PCR; TCRdb's copy has only in-frame clones and lacks some. This table holds around 85,000 clones, roughly 94% found once. CDR1 is MDHEN and CDR2 is SYDVKM in the germline V gene. The V end lost 3 bases, the J end lost 4 bases, and 9 bases lay between the germline ends. The CDR3 spans 13 residues. These data originate in a study of technical replicates of blood from several donors. The specimen was T cells isolated from PBMCs. The sequence was obtained from a human donor in good health. The rearrangement uses TRBV28 and TRBJ1-2; D unclear. DNA of the CDR3: TGTGCCAGCAGTTTGGGCAGATCCTATGGCTACACCTTC. The encoded protein is CASSLGRSYGYTF.